Presented here are 27 T cell receptor beta chains from one specimen sequenced in a study of blood T cell repertoires in COVID-19. The data were produced by immunoSEQ multiplex PCR, yet TCRdb's version contains in-frame clones alone and is incomplete. The table has around 190,000 clones, roughly four fifths seen once. Sequencing was done on a sample of peripheral blood. The receptors come from a human donor in a cohort sampled during active COVID-19.

The chain links TRBV30 to TRBJ2-6; D remains ambiguous. The CDR3 consists of 15 residues. The V end was cut by 1 base, the J end by 4 bases, with 11 bases between. Germline CDR1 GTSNPN, CDR2 SVGIG (reference sequence). Here the CDR3 reads CAWSADMFGANVLTF. The CDR3 bases are TGTGCCTGGAGTGCTGACATGTTCGGGGCCAACGTCCTGACTTTC.

The sample holds a few counts of this clone. The CDR3, as DNA: TGTGCCAGCAGCTTCCGCAGCTCCTACGAGCAGTACTTC. Translating it yields CASSFRSSYEQYF. The V and J genes are TRBV5-6 and TRBJ2-7; no clear D gene. Germline assignment: CDR1 SGHDT and CDR2 YYEEEE. Trimming stripped 2 bases from V and 0 bases from J, with 6 bases between. The CDR3 is 13 residues long.

The chain is built from TRBV18 and TRBJ2-1, with 8 bases matching TRBD1. The CDR3 sequence is 15 residues long. The V segment lost 1 base and the J segment 7 bases; nucleotides outside the gene matches: 6. From germline, CDR1 is KGHSH and CDR2 LQKENI. CDR3 nucleotide sequence: TGTGCCAGCTCACCACGCTCGGACAGGGCGAATGAGCAGTTCTTC. As protein: CASSPRSDRANEQFF.

The genes are TRBV5-1 and TRBJ2-5; D ambiguous. The CDR3 consists of 13 residues. V was pared by 4 bases and J by 0 bases, with 7 bases between. Germline lookup yields CDR1 SGHRS and CDR2 YFSETQ. The CDR3 loop reads CASSENNQETQYF. The CDR3 coding sequence is TGCGCCAGCAGCGAAAACAACCAAGAGACCCAGTACTTC.

In this sample, this clone turned up once. This rearrangement joins TRBV5-1 to TRBJ2-7; 13 bases align to TRBD2. Germline CDR1 SGHRS, CDR2 YFSETQ. This CDR3 comprises 20 residues. V shed 4 bases and J 2 bases; nucleotides not matched to a gene: 18. CDR3 region: CASSPLGTSGGDRPPYEQYF. CDR3 sequence (DNA): TGCGCCAGCAGCCCCTTGGGAACTAGCGGGGGGGACCGACCGCCCTACGAGCAGTACTTC.

J is TRBJ2-3 and V is TRBV10-2; tentatively, D is TRBD2 (5 bases). The CDR3 has 16 residues. Trimming removed 2 bases at V and 2 bases at J, with 14 bases between. Looked up from germline, CDR1 is WSHSY and CDR2 is SAAADI. CDR3 protein: CASSEGLPEPTDTQYF. In DNA, the CDR3 is TGCGCCAGCAGTGAGGGACTCCCGGAGCCCACAGATACGCAGTATTTT.

The V gene is TRBV9, the J gene TRBJ1-1; D remains ambiguous. Germline assignment: CDR1 SGDLS and CDR2 YYNGEE. There are 12 residues in the CDR3. Trimming cost V 0 bases and J 7 bases, with 7 bases left between them. CDR3 sequence (DNA): TGTGCCAGCAGCGTAGGAGGCCGTGAAGCTTTCTTT. It yields the protein CASSVGGREAFF.

The chain joins TRBV15 to TRBJ2-5, with D hard to call. The CDR3 consists of 15 residues. Germline-derived CDR1 and CDR2 are LNHNV and YYDKDF (reference sequence). With 0 bases removed from V and 2 bases from J, the gap between germline ends came to 10 bases. CDR3 residues: CATSRERLEQETQYF. DNA for the CDR3: TGTGCCACCAGCAGAGAGAGGCTGGAACAAGAGACCCAGTACTTC.

The V and J genes are TRBV3-1 (or the pseudogene TRBV3-2) and TRBJ2-2; TRBD1 might be the D (6 bases). Trimming removed 1 base from V and 1 base from J, with 10 bases in between. CDR3 size: 16 residues. Germline lookup yields CDR1 LGHDT and CDR2 YNNKEL (reference sequence). In DNA form, the CDR3 reads TGTGCCAGCAGCCAAGGCCTGACAGGGAACACCGGGGAGCTGTTTTTT. Its protein product is CASSQGLTGNTGELFF.

The V call is TRBV6-5, the J call TRBJ2-7, with 7 bases lining up with TRBD2. The CDR3 spans 15 residues. Losses at the gene ends were 0 bases for V and 4 bases for J; bases not matched to a gene: 6. Germline V gene lookup returns CDR1 MNHEY and CDR2 SVGAGI. The CDR3 DNA reads TGTGCCAGCAGTTACTCGGGGGGAGGGATATACGAGCAGTACTTC. Translating gives CASSYSGGGIYEQYF.

This chain uses TRBV7-9 with TRBJ1-1, with a tentative D call TRBD1 (5 bases). The CDR3 has 15 residues. The germline V gene encodes CDR1 SEHNR and CDR2 FQNEAQ (reference sequence). Trimming removed 1 base at V and 5 bases at J, with 14 bases between. The DNA of the CDR3 is TGTGCCAGCAGCTTAGAGGGACTTCGAGAGACTGAAGCTTTCTTT. Amino acid sequence: CASSLEGLRETEAFF.

A word on this clone: At one end the junction does not follow the germline gene, possibly because of a read error. The chain combines TRBV10-3 with TRBJ1-1; the match to TRBD1 covers 8 bases. This CDR3 region has 14 residues. The germline V gene has CDR1 ENHRY and CDR2 SYGVKD. The CDR3 nucleotides are TGTGCCATCAGAGAGTCAGGGGGCAGGTCTGAAGCTTTCTTT. It encodes CAIRESGGRSEAFF.

This clone was seen just once. V usage is TRBV5-6 and J usage is TRBJ2-7; D is perhaps TRBD2 (5 bases). CDR1 SGHDT and CDR2 YYEEEE come from the germline V gene. The V end lost 2 bases, the J end lost 0 bases, and 9 bases lay between the germline ends. The CDR3 extends over 14 amino acids. The CDR3 DNA is TGTGCCAGCAGCTTAGTGGGGAGCTCCTACGAGCAGTACTTC. Its protein product is CASSLVGSSYEQYF.

The J gene is TRBJ1-5, the V gene TRBV15; D not resolved. Germline V gives CDR1 LNHNV, CDR2 YYDKDF (reference sequence). V was shortened by 1 base and J by 7 bases, with 8 bases between the two germline ends. The length of the CDR3 is 13 residues. CDR3 nucleotides: TGTGCCACCAGCAGAGGACGCGGACAGCCCCAGCATTTT. This gives the protein CATSRGRGQPQHF.

The V and J genes are TRBV5-1 and TRBJ2-7, with 7 bases matching TRBD1. CDR1 and CDR2 (germline): SGHRS, YFSETQ. The ends lost 0 bases at V and 0 bases at J; junction bases unmatched: 6. This CDR3 region has 16 residues. As DNA, the CDR3 is TGCGCCAGCAGCTTGGACTTGGGACAGTCCTCCTACGAGCAGTACTTC. Translated, it gives CASSLDLGQSSYEQYF.

This chain uses TRBV14 with TRBJ1-2; the match to TRBD1 covers 7 bases. Trimming took 1 base from V and 8 from J; bases not matched to a gene: 7. CDR1 and CDR2 (germline): SGHDN, FVKESK. CDR3 length: 14 residues. The CDR3 nucleotides are TGTGCCAGCAGCCAAGTAAGAGGGGGCGAGGGCTACACCTTC. It codes for CASSQVRGGEGYTF. Together with reference TRBV14 and TRBJ1-2, the CDR3 gives the full variable domain: EAGVTQFPSHSVIEKGQTVTLRCDPISGHDNLYWYRRVMGKEIKFLLHFVKESKQDESGMPNNRFLAERTGGTYSTLKVQPAELEDSGVYFCASSQVRGGEGYTFGSGTRLTVV.

This clone was counted a single time. V is TRBV7-9 and J is TRBJ2-1; D may be TRBD2 (6 bases). The CDR3 extends over 14 amino acids. Germline CDR1 SEHNR, CDR2 FQNEAQ (reference sequence). V gave up 6 bases and J gave up 5 bases, with 14 bases separating them. CDR3 sequence: CASSKIGGNNEQFF. The CDR3 DNA sequence: TGTGCCAGCAGTAAAATCGGGGGTAACAATGAGCAGTTCTTC.

This sequence joins TRBV6-1 and TRBJ1-4; perhaps TRBD1 as D (5 bases). The V gene lost 2 bases and the J gene lost 8 bases, with 15 bases spanning the gap. CDR1 MNHNS and CDR2 SASEGT come from the germline V gene. This CDR3 comprises 15 residues. CDR3 nucleotide sequence: TGTGCCAGCAGTGAACTGGCAGGGTCGATGGAAAAACTGTTTTTT. Residues: CASSELAGSMEKLFF.

The chain is built from TRBV4-1 and TRBJ2-7; 7 bases are shared with TRBD2. V lost 1 base and J lost 2; bases outside the gene matches: 5. Germline values: CDR1 MGHRA, CDR2 YSYEKL. The CDR3 has 15 amino acids. The chain's CDR3 is CASSQGPGTTYEQYF. The CDR3 nucleotides are TGCGCCAGCAGCCAAGGGCCGGGGACTACCTACGAGCAGTACTTC.

The chain carries TRBV10-3 and TRBJ1-1; D is perhaps TRBD1 (6 bases). V was clipped by 2 bases and J by 1 base, with 11 bases between them. Germline V gene sequence: CDR1 ENHRY, CDR2 SYGVKD. The CDR3 runs 15 residues. The CDR3 nucleotides are TGTGCCATCAGTGAGCCTGGACAGCGGAACACTGAAGCTTTCTTT. It yields the protein CAISEPGQRNTEAFF.

The chain carries TRBV15 and TRBJ2-2, with TRBD1 as a possible D gene (5 bases). The CDR3 contains 16 residues. Trimming left V 4 bases short and J 0 bases short, with 12 bases between. The germline V gene has CDR1 LNHNV and CDR2 YYDKDF (reference sequence). As DNA, the CDR3 is TGTGCCACCAGCACGACAGCCCTCTCGAACACCGGGGAGCTGTTTTTT. It encodes CATSTTALSNTGELFF.

There are a few counts of this clone. The chain couples TRBV19 to TRBJ1-4, with unresolved D. The CDR3 consists of 18 residues. V was clipped by 1 base and J by 6 bases, with 21 bases between them. CDR1 and CDR2 from the germline V gene are LNHDA and SQIVND (reference sequence). The CDR3 is CASSIVGSGVGADEKLFF. The DNA of the CDR3 is TGTGCCAGTAGTATAGTCGGCTCGGGAGTTGGTGCGGATGAAAAACTGTTTTTT. Drawing the rest from reference TRBV19 and TRBJ1-4, the complete variable domain is DGGITQSPKYLFRKEGQNVTLSCEQNLNHDAMYWYRQDPGQGLRLIYYSQIVNDFQKGDIAEGYSVSREKKESFPLTVTSAQKNPTAFYLCASSIVGSGVGADEKLFFGSGTQLSVL.

The chain has TRBV6-5 and TRBJ1-2; D possibly corresponds to TRBD1 (5 bases). In germline, CDR1 is MNHEY, CDR2 SVGAGI. This CDR3 spans 13 amino acids. V shed 0 bases and J shed 10 bases, with 12 bases lying between them. The CDR3 coding sequence is TGTGCCAGCAGTTACTCGTACAGGCCAGTCTACACCTTC. Protein: CASSYSYRPVYTF.

The chain recombines TRBV6-5 with TRBJ2-7; 7 bases match TRBD1. There are 14 residues in the CDR3. Germline V gene lookup returns CDR1 MNHEY and CDR2 SVGAGI. The V segment lost 5 bases and the J segment 1 base; nucleotides outside the gene matches: 5. The CDR3 protein is CASSPGQASYEQYF. The CDR3 nucleotides read TGTGCCAGCAGTCCAGGACAGGCATCCTACGAGCAGTACTTC.

The V call is TRBV19, the J call TRBJ1-5, with 7 bases lining up with TRBD1. V gave up 4 bases and J gave up 5 bases; unmatched junction bases: 2. Per germline, CDR1 LNHDA and CDR2 SQIVND (reference sequence). CDR3 size: 13 residues. The chain's CDR3 is CASSTTGDQPQHF. The CDR3 nucleotides are TGTGCCAGTAGTACCACAGGGGATCAGCCCCAGCATTTT.

This rearrangement joins TRBV10-3 to TRBJ1-2; D is unresolved. V was pared by 0 bases and J by 0 bases, with 5 bases between. The CDR3 runs to 14 residues. CDR1 is ENHRY, CDR2 SYGVKD, per germline. Here the CDR3 reads CAISESPANYGYTF. In DNA form, the CDR3 reads TGTGCCATCAGTGAGTCGCCAGCTAACTATGGCTACACCTTC.

The chain joins TRBV18 to TRBJ2-2, with a weak D call TRBD2 (6 bases). The CDR3 runs to 16 residues. The germline V gene has CDR1 KGHSH and CDR2 LQKENI. Between the trimmed V and J ends, which lost 3 bases and 4 bases, there was a span of 15 bases. CDR3 residues: CASSPGGALTTGELFF. DNA for the CDR3: TGTGCCAGCTCACCCGGAGGGGCCCTTACCACCGGGGAGCTGTTTTTT. Variable domain in full (rest from reference TRBV18 and TRBJ2-2): NAGVMQNPRHLVRRRGQEARLRCSPMKGHSHVYWYRQLPEEGLKFMVYLQKENIIDESGMPKERFSAEFPKEGPSILRIQQVVRGDSAAYFCASSPGGALTTGELFFGEGSRLTVL.